The 29 T cell receptor beta chains below come from one sample, sequenced in a study of blood T cell repertoires in COVID-19. Method: immunoSEQ multiplex PCR; TCRdb's copy keeps in-frame clones and lacks some. The data show about 360,000 clones, 88% seen once. The material sequenced was PBMCs or T cells enriched from blood (not recorded which). These receptors originate from a woman in her thirties or forties with acute COVID-19.

This clone was seen ten or more times. The rearrangement uses TRBV7-8 and TRBJ1-3; 8 bases fit TRBD1. Germline lookup yields CDR1 SGHVS and CDR2 FQNEAQ. V trimming: 1 base; J trimming: 7 bases; junction bases outside the gene matches: 3. The CDR3 loop spans 14 amino acids. The CDR3 protein is CASSLGQGRNTIYF. Here the CDR3 DNA reads TGTGCCAGCAGCTTAGGACAGGGGAGGAACACCATATATTTT.

The rearrangement uses TRBV11-2 and TRBJ1-5; D is unclear. From germline, CDR1 is SGHAT and CDR2 FQNNGV. The CDR3 runs to 14 residues. Trimming left V 4 bases short and J 7 bases short, with 14 bases between. The CDR3 DNA reads TGTGCCAGCAGCTACGACCGGGCGGGACAGCCCCAGCATTTT. This gives the protein CASSYDRAGQPQHF.

This chain uses TRBV19 with TRBJ1-1, with 7 positions matching TRBD1. The CDR3 sequence is 12 residues long. V was clipped by 3 bases and J by 8 bases; unmatched bases: 3. In germline, CDR1 is LNHDA, CDR2 SQIVND (reference sequence). CDR3 DNA sequence: TGTGCCAGTAGTATTGGACAGGCGGAAGCTTTCTTT. It yields the protein CASSIGQAEAFF.

The rearrangement links TRBV9 to TRBJ1-4; 7 bases are a match to TRBD1. Trimming at V came to 0 bases and at J to 7 bases, leaving 6 bases not matched to a gene. Germline CDR1 is SGDLS and CDR2 is YYNGEE. CDR3 length equals 15 residues. The CDR3, as DNA: TGTGCCAGCAGCGTAGGAGGGGGCGGATTTGAAAAACTGTTTTTT. It yields the protein CASSVGGGGFEKLFF.

The chain employs TRBV19 and TRBJ1-5; TRBD1 matches at 7 bases. CDR1 is LNHDA, CDR2 SQIVND, per germline (reference sequence). J gave up 2 bases and V 5 bases, and 6 bases lay outside the gene matches. The CDR3 runs 15 residues. CDR3 in amino acids: CASSVPGTGNQPQHF. As DNA, the CDR3 is TGTGCCAGTAGTGTTCCCGGGACAGGCAATCAGCCCCAGCATTTT.

V is TRBV2 and J is TRBJ1-3; 8 bases fit TRBD1. Trimming at V came to 4 bases and at J to 0 bases, leaving 5 bases not matched to a gene. This CDR3 region has 16 residues. Germline V gene lookup returns CDR1 SNHLY and CDR2 FYNNEI. The CDR3 loop reads CASSVTGGSSGNTIYF. CDR3 bases: TGTGCCAGCAGTGTTACAGGGGGGTCCTCTGGAAACACCATATATTTT.

This clone has just one count. The rearrangement links TRBV9 to TRBJ1-1, with D possibly matching TRBD1 (6 bases). Germline V gene lookup returns CDR1 SGDLS and CDR2 YYNGEE. The V end lost 0 bases, the J end lost 0 bases, and 12 bases lay between the germline ends. This CDR3 spans 16 amino acids. The CDR3 DNA is TGTGCCAGCAGCGTAGGAACAGGGATTTTGAACACTGAAGCTTTCTTT. This sequence encodes CASSVGTGILNTEAFF.

This chain uses TRBV18 with TRBJ2-7; D is perhaps TRBD1 (5 bases). Germline V gene data show CDR1 as KGHSH and CDR2 as LQKENI. V lost 6 bases and J 5 bases, leaving 23 bases between the germline ends. The CDR3 spans 16 residues. DNA for the CDR3: TGTGCCAGCTCGTTCCCGACAGAATATGCTAGGGACGAGCAGTACTTC. This sequence encodes CASSFPTEYARDEQYF.

J is TRBJ1-2 and V is TRBV5-5, with 8 bases aligning to TRBD1. The CDR3 length is 15 residues. Germline V gene lookup returns CDR1 SGHKS and CDR2 YYEKEE (reference sequence). After removal of 0 bases from V and 7 bases from J, the junction contained 8 bases not matched to a gene. The CDR3 nucleotides are TGTGCCAGCAGCTTGGATGTAGGACAGGGCTTTGGCTACACCTTC. Translating gives CASSLDVGQGFGYTF.

The rearrangement joins TRBV19 to TRBJ1-1, with D possibly TRBD1 on 5 matching bases. The CDR3 spans 15 residues. Trimming cost V 4 bases and J 4 bases, with 16 bases left between them. CDR1 LNHDA and CDR2 SQIVND come from the germline V gene (reference sequence). The CDR3 DNA reads as TGTGCCAGTAGTAAGCCGGCAGGGAGGGGCACTGAAGCTTTCTTT. It specifies CASSKPAGRGTEAFF.

This chain joins TRBV9 and TRBJ1-4; D remains ambiguous. Germline-derived CDR1 and CDR2 are SGDLS and YYNGEE. This CDR3 region has 14 residues. Trimming took off 4 bases at V and 8 bases at J, with 15 bases between the two ends. CDR3 region: CASSSGREEEKLFF. CDR3 DNA: TGTGCCAGCAGCTCGGGTAGGGAGGAAGAAAAACTGTTTTTT.

V and J are TRBV29-1 and TRBJ2-7, with 11 bases aligning to TRBD1. Unmatched junction bases numbered 8, after V lost 4 bases and J lost 3 bases. Germline-derived CDR1 and CDR2 are SQVTM and ANQGSEA. This CDR3 has 15 residues. The CDR3 DNA follows: TGCAGCGTTGTGGACAGGGGGCCCTCAAACTACGAGCAGTACTTC. It is translated as CSVVDRGPSNYEQYF.

This clone has only one observation. This chain uses TRBV27 with TRBJ1-3; weak D call: TRBD1 (5 bases). The germline V and J ends were trimmed by 4 bases and 2 bases, with 24 bases remaining between them. CDR3 size: 19 residues. In germline, CDR1 is MNHEY, CDR2 SMNVEV (reference sequence). This CDR3 is CASSSQSGVEGPPGNTIYF. The CDR3 DNA sequence: TGTGCCAGCAGTTCACAATCGGGGGTTGAGGGGCCACCTGGAAACACCATATATTTT.

This chain connects TRBV19 to TRBJ2-7; 11 bases are a match to TRBD1. Germline V lookup: CDR1 LNHDA, CDR2 SQIVND (reference sequence). This CDR3 region has 16 residues. V lost 4 bases and J lost 3; bases outside the gene matches: 8. The CDR3 DNA reads TGTGCCAGTAGTACTCCATGGACAGGGGGCAACTACGAGCAGTACTTC. This sequence encodes CASSTPWTGGNYEQYF.

This chain uses TRBV3-1 (or the pseudogene TRBV3-2) with TRBJ2-1, with D tentatively TRBD2 (6 bases). The germline V and J ends were trimmed by 0 bases and 6 bases, with 18 bases remaining between them. CDR1 is LGHDT, CDR2 YNNKEL, per germline (reference sequence). The CDR3 has 17 residues. The DNA for the CDR3 is TGTGCCAGCAGCCAAGAAGGGTCCGGGGGTAAAAGCAATGAGCAGTTCTTC. Translated, it gives CASSQEGSGGKSNEQFF.

The chain has TRBV3-1 (or the pseudogene TRBV3-2) and TRBJ2-7; D gene ambiguous. There are 12 residues in the CDR3. V was shortened by 4 bases and J by 4 bases, with 8 bases between the two germline ends. CDR1 is LGHDT and CDR2 is YNNKEL in the germline V gene (reference sequence). The CDR3 region is CASSLRGYEQYF. The CDR3, as DNA: TGTGCCAGCAGCCTACGAGGTTACGAGCAGTACTTC.

This clone came up a few times. In the same sample, other DNA sequences code for this CDR3. The chain links TRBV7-9 to TRBJ1-1; 9 bases match TRBD1. CDR1 SEHNR and CDR2 FQNEAQ come from the germline V gene (reference sequence). J was trimmed by 1 base and V by 3 bases; bases with no gene match: 3. CDR3 size: 15 residues. The CDR3 sequence is CASSFADRGNTEAFF. The CDR3 DNA follows: TGTGCCAGCAGCTTCGCGGACAGGGGGAACACTGAAGCTTTCTTT.

V gene TRBV7-2 combines with J gene TRBJ1-2, with D maybe TRBD1 (6 bases). V dropped 5 bases and J dropped 0 bases, with 13 bases sitting between them. There are 15 residues in the CDR3. From germline, CDR1 is SGHTA and CDR2 FQGNSA. The CDR3 nucleotides are TGTGCCAGCAGCCCGTGGACAGCTGCTAACTATGGCTACACCTTC. This gives the protein CASSPWTAANYGYTF.

V is TRBV5-4 and J is TRBJ1-2, with 9 bases identical to TRBD1. Per germline, CDR1 SGHNT and CDR2 YYREEE (reference sequence). The junction had 4 bases not matched to a gene; V was cut back by 4 bases and J by 6 bases. This CDR3 contains 13 residues. For the CDR3, the DNA is TGTGCCAGCAGCCTGGACAGGGGTGATGGCTACACCTTC. Protein: CASSLDRGDGYTF. Looking up the rest from reference TRBV5-4 and TRBJ1-2 gives the full variable domain: ETGVTQSPTHLIKTRGQQVTLRCSSQSGHNTVSWYQQALGQGPQFIFQYYREEENGRGNFPPRFSGLQFPNYSSELNVNALELDDSALYLCASSLDRGDGYTFGSGTRLTVV.

J is TRBJ1-2 and V is TRBV6-5, with TRBD1 matching 7 bases. Trimming cost V 5 bases and J 4 bases; bases outside gene matches: 4. CDR3 length equals 13 residues. Looked up from germline, CDR1 is MNHEY and CDR2 is SVGAGI. The CDR3 spells CASSPGQLYGYTF. The CDR3 region has the DNA TGTGCCAGCAGTCCGGGACAGCTCTATGGCTACACCTTC.

The chain has TRBV19 and TRBJ1-1; no clear D gene. Germline lookup yields CDR1 LNHDA and CDR2 SQIVND (reference sequence). The CDR3 loop spans 13 amino acids. V dropped 7 bases and J dropped 10 bases, with 19 bases sitting between them. The CDR3 DNA is TGTGCCAGTACTTATAGGGAGTCAAGTCGAGCTTTCTTT. This encodes CASTYRESSRAFF.

The gene calls are TRBV5-1 and TRBJ2-5, with a possible D match to TRBD2 (7 bases). Germline values: CDR1 SGHRS, CDR2 YFSETQ. V was pared by 3 bases and J by 5 bases, with 14 bases between. This CDR3 has 14 residues. CDR3 coding DNA: TGCGCCAGCAGCTCGGGGGGCCGGGGGGAGACCCAGTACTTC. It translates to CASSSGGRGETQYF. Supplemented by reference TRBV5-1 and TRBJ2-5, the full variable domain reads KAGVTQTPRYLIKTRGQQVTLSCSPISGHRSVSWYQQTPGQGLQFLFEYFSETQRNKGNFPGRFSGRQFSNSRSEMNVSTLELGDSALYLCASSSGGRGETQYFGPGTRLLVL.

This clone was recorded once. This chain connects TRBV5-1 to TRBJ2-5; no clear D. The CDR3 is 14 amino acids. CDR1 SGHRS and CDR2 YFSETQ come from the germline V gene. Trimming cost V 2 bases and J 2 bases, with 10 bases left between them. CDR3 residues: CASSLNTIQETQYF. The CDR3 DNA follows: TGCGCCAGCAGCTTAAACACTATACAAGAGACCCAGTACTTC.

The chain couples TRBV3-1 (or the pseudogene TRBV3-2) to TRBJ2-5, with a possible D match to TRBD2 (7 bases). This CDR3 comprises 15 residues. Looked up from germline, CDR1 is LGHDT and CDR2 is YNNKEL (reference sequence). Trimming cost V 3 bases and J 7 bases, with 18 bases left between them. The CDR3 DNA is TGTGCCAGCAGCCAGTATGTGGGGGGGCACGTGACCCAGTACTTC. The encoded protein is CASSQYVGGHVTQYF.

V and J are TRBV5-1 and TRBJ2-1, with D tentatively TRBD1 (5 bases). The CDR3 loop spans 15 amino acids. CDR1 and CDR2 from the germline V gene are SGHRS and YFSETQ. Between the trimmed V and J ends, which lost 0 bases and 1 base, there was a span of 8 bases. The CDR3 nucleotides read TGCGCCAGCAGCTTGGCCCAGGGTTCCTACAATGAGCAGTTCTTC. Its translation: CASSLAQGSYNEQFF.

The chain employs TRBV27 and TRBJ1-1; 9 bases align to TRBD1. This CDR3 has 14 residues. Germline CDR1 reads MNHEY; CDR2 reads SMNVEV (reference sequence). V trimming: 4 bases; J trimming: 6 bases; junction bases outside the gene matches: 6. CDR3 coding DNA: TGTGCCAGCAGTTACGGGACAGGGCGGCCTGAAGCTTTCTTT. Translated, it gives CASSYGTGRPEAFF.

The chain recombines TRBV6-5 with TRBJ2-7, with a weak D call TRBD1 (6 bases). V dropped 6 bases and J dropped 2 bases, with 11 bases sitting between them. The germline CDR1 and CDR2 sequences are MNHEY and SVGAGI. This CDR3 has 13 residues. CDR3 region: CASRPTGTYEQYF. The CDR3 bases are TGTGCCAGCAGGCCTACAGGGACCTACGAGCAGTACTTC.

V gene TRBV14 combines with J gene TRBJ1-6; unclear D gene. Germline V gene data show CDR1 as SGHDN and CDR2 as FVKESK. Trimming took off 5 bases at V and 5 bases at J, with 7 bases between the two ends. The length of the CDR3 is 13 residues. DNA for the CDR3: TGTGCCAGCAGCGTCCAGGATAATTCACCCCTCCACTTT. This encodes CASSVQDNSPLHF.

The chain links TRBV5-4 to TRBJ2-7; tentative D call: TRBD1 (6 bases). Trimming shortened V by 2 bases and J by 2 bases, and 11 bases separated the two germline ends. Germline CDR1 is SGHNT and CDR2 is YYREEE (reference sequence). The CDR3 is 14 residues long. Here the CDR3 DNA reads TGTGCCAGCAGCTTACAGGGTCCTCCCTACGAGCAGTACTTC. Residues: CASSLQGPPYEQYF.